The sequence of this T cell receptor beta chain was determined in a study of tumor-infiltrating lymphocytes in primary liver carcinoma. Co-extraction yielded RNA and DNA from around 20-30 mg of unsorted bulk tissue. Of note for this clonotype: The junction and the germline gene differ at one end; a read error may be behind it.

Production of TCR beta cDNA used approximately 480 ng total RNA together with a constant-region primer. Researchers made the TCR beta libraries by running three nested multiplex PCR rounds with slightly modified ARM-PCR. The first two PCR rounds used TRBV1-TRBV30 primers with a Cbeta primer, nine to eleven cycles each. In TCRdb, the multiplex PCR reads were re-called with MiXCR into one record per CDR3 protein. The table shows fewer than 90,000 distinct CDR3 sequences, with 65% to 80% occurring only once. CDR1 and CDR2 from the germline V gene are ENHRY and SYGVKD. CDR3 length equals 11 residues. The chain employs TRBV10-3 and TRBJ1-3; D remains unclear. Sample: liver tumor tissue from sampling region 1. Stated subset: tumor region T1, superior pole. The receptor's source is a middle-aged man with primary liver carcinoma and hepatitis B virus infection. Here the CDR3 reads CDIEPGNTIYF. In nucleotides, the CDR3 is TGTGACATCGAACCTGGAAACACCATATATTTT.